What follows are 4 T cell receptor beta chains derived from one specimen sequenced in a study of neurological immune-mediated disorders. TCRdb recomputed calls from the 5' RACE reads with MiXCR, one row per CDR3 protein. Among fewer than 40,000 distinct CDR3 sequences listed, under 5% were seen once. Sequencing used CD4+ T cells from blood. These receptors were collected from a woman between 40 and 55 years old in good health.

This clonotype was counted many times. This chain uses TRBV9 with TRBJ2-5; possibly TRBD1 for D (7 bases). Germline values: CDR1 SGDLS, CDR2 YYNGEE. The CDR3 sequence is 14 residues long. V shed 0 bases and J shed 3 bases, with 9 bases lying between them. The CDR3 sequence is CASSVAGGKETQYF. CDR3 DNA sequence: TGTGCCAGCAGCGTAGCAGGGGGGAAAGAGACCCAGTACTTC.

This clonotype occurred a few times. The chain links TRBV12-5 to TRBJ2-1, with D tentatively TRBD2 (5 bases). Germline V lookup: CDR1 LGHNT, CDR2 FRNRAP. Trimming took off 6 bases at V and 2 bases at J, with 11 bases between the two ends. The CDR3 is 14 amino acids. DNA of the CDR3: TGTGCTAGTGGAACCGGACTGGCCTACAATGAGCAGTTCTTC. It codes for CASGTGLAYNEQFF.

The table lists this clonotype with many counts. The CDR3 spells CASSGRGPLLGANVLTF. DNA of the CDR3: TGTGCCAGCAGTGGCCGGGGACCTCTTCTTGGGGCCAACGTCCTGACTTTC. This chain connects TRBV25-1 to TRBJ2-6; possibly TRBD1 or TRBD2 for D (5 bases each). Germline CDR1 reads MGHDK; CDR2 reads SYGVNS. V shed 4 bases and J shed 3 bases, with 16 bases lying between them. This CDR3 comprises 17 residues.

The table lists this clonotype with many counts. This CDR3 reads CSAPGQTSYEQYF. CDR3 in DNA: TGCAGTGCTCCGGGACAGACTTCCTACGAGCAGTACTTC. V usage is TRBV20-1 and J usage is TRBJ2-7, with 7 bases fitting TRBD1. Germline V gene sequence: CDR1 DFQATT, CDR2 SNEGSKA (reference sequence). J gave up 1 base and V 5 bases, and 5 bases lay outside the gene matches. CDR3 length: 13 residues.